This record looks at one TCR beta chain sequence and its context. The source of the sample is a study of blood T cell repertoires in COVID-19. In the study overall: Whether acute or convalescent, the COVID-19 samples came from the United States, Italy and Spain. T cells, B-cell-depleted T cells, or PBMCs supplied cDNA or gDNA.

V was pared by 4 bases and J by 0 bases, with 9 bases of the junction left unmatched. CDR1 MNHNS and CDR2 SASEGT come from the germline V gene. The CDR3 has 18 residues. In the source study's methods: Reference gene primer amplification gave estimated nucleated cell counts. The assay was immunoSEQ multiplex PCR, and TCRdb's table has in-frame clones only and misses some. That table gives V, J and clone size, and the DNA gave D and trimming. The data hold some 270,000 clones, with 84% observed a single time. The specimen sequenced was peripheral blood. This TCR came from a woman in her forties who had recovered from COVID-19. The chain is built from TRBV6-1 and TRBJ2-1, with TRBD1 matching 10 bases. The CDR3 DNA reads TGTGCCAGCAGTGGAGACAGGGGGCTAGCCCTCTCCTACAATGAGCAGTTCTTC. This codes for CASSGDRGLALSYNEQFF.